This TCR beta chain was obtained from a study of technical replicates of blood from several donors (dated by TCRdb to 2016 to 2017). The CDR3 runs 13 residues from the cysteine to the phenylalanine. Solely the CDR3 DNA is kept, with 39 bases framed from the first base. V was cut back by 4 bases and J by 1 base, leaving a gap of 11 bases between them. According to the germline V gene (reference sequence), CDR1 reads GTSNPN and CDR2 reads SVGIG. Library preparation employed the immunoSEQ multiplex PCR assay. TCRdb retrieved this table from immuneACCESS and kept in-frame rearrangements only. Not all clones are present; in checked studies, unresolved V genes account for under half, and no reason is known for the remainder. The sample records tens of thousands of clones, 92% of which are singletons. The top ten constitute about 4.5% of the sample. Turning to this clone: It lacks a known antigen. Per-base quality was not reported, and no clone a single base away is much larger than it.

The chain is encoded by TRBV30 joined to TRBJ2-7; tentative D gene TRBD2, with 7 bases matching. The sequencing sample was made of PBMCs. The source of this sequence is a human donor in good health. Some clones in this sample may be carry-over from other donors' samples. Here the CDR3 is given as CAWKRDKSYEQYF. The DNA reads TGTGCCTGGAAGCGGGACAAGTCCTACGAGCAGTACTTC.